This is a list of T cell receptor beta chains from one sample in a study of T cell repertoires in cytomegalovirus infection. Antigens of these TCRs are unknown. TCRdb reanalysed the reads using MiXCR and keeps one entry per CDR3 protein. This sample has 450,000 to 550,000 distinct CDR3 sequences, with approximately 40% found just once. This specimen was cultured PBMCs, taken from culture after CMV antigen stimulation. These receptors came from a human donor in good health (CMV status not recorded). Some clones in this sample may be carry-over from other donors' samples. Each CDR3 is given with its conserved first and last residue. The order of the fields is clone size, J gene, D gene, V gene, CDR3 DNA, CDR3 protein. A D gene is named only where the DNA matches it firmly. Where a row states a size, it is once, few, many or the class of an expanded clone; other rows omit it.

NA TRBJ2-1 NA TRBV5-5 TGTGCCAGCAGCTTGACGGGCGGCGGACCAAGTGGCAATGAGCAGTTCTTC CASSLTGGGPSGNEQFF
NA TRBJ2-1 NA TRBV7-4 TGTGCCAGCAGCCCCGCCCGGGGGCGGGAGCAGTTCTTC CASSPARGREQFF
NA TRBJ1-1 NA TRBV7-6 TGTGCCAGCAGCCCCGCGGTTGCGGGGGGCGGCACTGAAGCTTTCTTT CASSPAVAGGGTEAFF
NA TRBJ2-3 NA TRBV5-4 TGTGCCAGCAGCTTGAGCCTCAGTTCAACAGATACGCAGTATTTT CASSLSLSSTDTQYF
NA TRBJ1-3 NA TRBV7-2 TGTGCCAGCAGCCGCCTGGGGATCTCTGGAAACACCATATATTTT CASSRLGISGNTIYF
few TRBJ2-5 TRBD2 TRBV12-3/TRBV12-4 TGTGCCAGCAGCCCGGGACTAGCGGGAGGCGAGACCCAGTACTTC CASSPGLAGGETQYF
NA TRBJ1-2 NA TRBV27 TGTGCCAGCTCCCCGGAGGGGTATAACTATGGCTACACCTTC CASSPEGYNYGYTF
NA TRBJ1-1 TRBD1 TRBV14 TGTGCCAGCAGCCTTATACAGGGGTTTGGCACTGAAGCTTTCTTT CASSLIQGFGTEAFF
NA TRBJ2-3 NA TRBV6-6 TGTGCCAGCAGTGGGCTGCCGTCTCATACCCAATACACAGATACGCAGTATTTT CASSGLPSHTQYTDTQYF
NA TRBJ2-3 TRBD2 TRBV20-1 TGCAGTGCTATAAGCGGGAGGTCCCGCTTTGAGTTATCGGGAGATACGCAGTATTTT CSAISGRSRFELSGDTQYF
NA TRBJ1-1 NA TRBV6-2/TRBV6-3 TGTGCCAGCAGTGAATCTACGAAAGCTTTCTTT CASSESTKAFF
NA TRBJ2-6 NA TRBV30 TGTGCCTGGGAGGGGCTTCCCGGGGCCAACGTCCTGACTTTC CAWEGLPGANVLTF
few TRBJ2-3 NA TRBV29-1 TGCAGCGTGGCCGGGACGCCCGGCACAGATACGCAGTATTTT CSVAGTPGTDTQYF
NA TRBJ2-7 TRBD2 TRBV7-2 TGTGCCAGCAGCTTATGGCTAAGCGGGAGGTACGAGCAGTACTTC CASSLWLSGRYEQYF
NA TRBJ2-7 TRBD1 TRBV7-2 TGTGCCAGCAGCTTGAACAGGGGGAGGTCCTACGAGCAGTACTTC CASSLNRGRSYEQYF